This TCR beta chain was sequenced for a study of beta chain features in type 1 diabetes. Investigators reverse transcribed all isolated RNA, so they sequenced expressed TCRB transcripts. Clones were read by immunoSEQ multiplex PCR, and TCRdb kept only the in-frame ones, dropping some. The sample includes around 290,000 clones, roughly 8% seen only once; the top ten take approximately 0.93%. Sorted CD4+ subsets: naive, central memory, regulatory, stem cell-like memory (CD45RO/CCR7/CD25/CD127/CD95/CD27 panel). Purity exceeding 95% was reached by all sorted populations. Germline CDR1 and CDR2: ENHRY and SYGVKD. CDR3 length: 14 amino acids. Between the trimmed V and J ends, which lost 6 bases and 0 bases, there was a span of 12 bases.

What was sequenced was central memory CD4+ T cells from blood. The receptor was isolated from a woman aged 18-35 years in good health. The chain has TRBV10-3 and TRBJ2-7; D is possibly TRBD2 (5 bases). The CDR3 protein is CAIRGLTNSYEQYF. Written as DNA, the CDR3 is TGTGCCATCAGAGGACTGACGAACTCCTACGAGCAGTACTTC.